These T cell receptor beta chains were read from a single sample in a study of OX40 agonist ivuxolimab in advanced cancers. The protocol was immunoSEQ multiplex PCR, while the TCRdb copy is restricted to in-frame clones and leaves out a portion. The sample consists of 13,000 to 15,000 clones, 87% of them appearing once. The sample in question was CD4+ or CD8+ T cells sorted from blood, obtained in a trial of the OX40 agonist ivuxolimab. The receptors shown here come from an adult with an advanced solid tumor such as melanoma, head and neck, liver or kidney cancer. The CDR3 runs from the conserved cysteine through the conserved F or W. The order of the fields is J gene, V gene, clone size, D gene, CDR3 DNA, CDR3 protein. The D gene is left open where the match is weak. Clone sizes are given selectively: once, few, many, or a class where the clone is expanded.

TRBJ2-6 TRBV30 . . TGTGCCTGGAGAATCCAATTCTCTGGGGCCAACGTCCTGACTTTC CAWRIQFSGANVLTF
TRBJ1-2 TRBV5-5 large . TGTGCCAGCACCCCCGGCAGGGGCTATGGCTACACCTTC CASTPGRGYGYTF
TRBJ1-2 TRBV7-9 . . TGTGCCAGCAGCTTAGCCGATAACTATGGCTACACCTTC CASSLADNYGYTF
TRBJ2-7 TRBV10-3 . TRBD2 TGTGCCATCAGTCAACAGCGGGGGTCTTTCTACGAGCAGTACTTC CAISQQRGSFYEQYF
TRBJ1-5 TRBV7-2 . . TGTGCCAGCAGTTTACGGGACACAAACAATCAGCCCCAGCATTTT CASSLRDTNNQPQHF
TRBJ2-7 TRBV9 . . TGTGCCAGCAGCCCGCCGGGAAGAGGAGCGCAGTACTTC CASSPPGRGAQYF
TRBJ2-3 TRBV29-1 . TRBD1 TGCAGCGTTGGTGGGATGGGGACAGGGTTGGCAGATACGCAGTATTTT CSVGGMGTGLADTQYF
TRBJ2-7 TRBV5-1 . . TGCGCCAGCAGCTTCTCGACAGGCTCCTACGAGCAGTACTTC CASSFSTGSYEQYF
TRBJ2-5 TRBV4-1 . TRBD1 TGCGCCAGCAGAGTTGGGACAGTCGCCCAGTACTTC CASRVGTVAQYF
TRBJ1-1 TRBV11-2 . . TGTGCCAGCAGCTTAAACAGGGTGAACACTGAAGCTTTCTTT CASSLNRVNTEAFF
TRBJ1-4 TRBV5-1 once . TGCGCCAGCAGCTTGGGGGGATCCGTTGCAACTAATGAAAAACTGTTTTTT CASSLGGSVATNEKLFF
TRBJ2-2 TRBV30 . . TGTGCCTGGACAGTTAACACCGGGGAGCTGTTTTTT CAWTVNTGELFF
TRBJ2-1 TRBV19 . . TGTGCCAGTAGTATTCCGGGACTTTTGGGGTCGCAACGGTTCTTC CASSIPGLLGSQRFF
TRBJ1-4 TRBV5-1 once . TGCGCCAGCAGCTTGTCTGGAGGTCGGGAAAAACTGTTTTTT CASSLSGGREKLFF
TRBJ1-5 TRBV5-4 few . TGTGCCAGCAGCTTGCCGAATCAGCCCCAGCATTTT CASSLPNQPQHF
TRBJ1-6 TRBV27 . . TGTGCCAGCAGTTTAAGGTTTTACGACAGTACTCTCCGGGAACCCCTCCACTTT CASSLRFYDSTLREPLHF
TRBJ1-6 TRBV18 once . TGTGCCAGCTCACCAGGGGTCGGGAATTCACCCCTCCACTTT CASSPGVGNSPLHF
TRBJ1-1 TRBV6-5 . . TGTGCCAGCAGTTACTCGGGGTTGCGGGAAGCTTTCTTT CASSYSGLREAFF